These 25 T cell receptor beta chains were sequenced from one sample in a study of blood T cell repertoires in COVID-19. Assay used: immunoSEQ multiplex PCR; TCRdb lists only in-frame clones, some missing. In the table there are roughly 250,000 clones, 65% to 90% of which are singletons. Sequenced material: peripheral blood. Receptors originate from a woman aged 70-85 years with acute or convalescent COVID-19.

V is TRBV12-3 or TRBV12-4 and J is TRBJ1-5; TRBD1 agrees at 7 bases. The CDR3 contains 13 residues. V gave up 3 bases and J gave up 4 bases; unmatched junction bases: 0. CDR3 amino acids: CASSFRGNQPQHF. The CDR3 bases are TGTGCCAGCAGTTTCAGGGGGAATCAGCCCCAGCATTTT.

V usage is TRBV19 and J usage is TRBJ1-4, with a possible D match to TRBD1 (6 bases). The germline V and J ends were trimmed by 5 bases and 6 bases, with 16 bases remaining between them. From germline, CDR1 is LNHDA and CDR2 SQIVND (reference sequence). This CDR3 region has 15 residues. The CDR3 region is CASSVNRVSYEKLFF. CDR3 nucleotide sequence: TGTGCCAGTAGTGTCAACAGGGTCTCTTATGAAAAACTGTTTTTT. The variable domain in full, with the rest retrieved from reference TRBV19 and TRBJ1-4, is DGGITQSPKYLFRKEGQNVTLSCEQNLNHDAMYWYRQDPGQGLRLIYYSQIVNDFQKGDIAEGYSVSREKKESFPLTVTSAQKNPTAFYLCASSVNRVSYEKLFFGSGTQLSVL.

This chain joins TRBV7-9 and TRBJ2-5, with D maybe TRBD2 (6 bases). This CDR3 contains 15 residues. Trimming shortened V by 5 bases and J by 4 bases, and 17 bases separated the two germline ends. CDR1 is SEHNR and CDR2 is FQNEAQ in the germline V gene (reference sequence). DNA for the CDR3: TGTGCCAGCAGCCCTACCACGACTAGACGAGAGACCCAGTACTTC. Its protein product is CASSPTTTRRETQYF. Full variable domain (missing parts from reference TRBV7-9 and TRBJ2-5): DTGVSQNPRHKITKRGQNVTFRCDPISEHNRLYWYRQTLGQGPEFLTYFQNEAQLEKSRLLSDRFSAERPKGSFSTLEIQRTEQGDSAMYLCASSPTTTRRETQYFGPGTRLLVL.

The rearrangement links TRBV18 to TRBJ2-5; D may be TRBD1 (6 bases). Germline V gene sequence: CDR1 KGHSH, CDR2 LQKENI. With 1 base removed from V and 6 bases from J, the gap between germline ends came to 12 bases. CDR3 length: 14 residues. CDR3 DNA: TGTGCCAGCTCACCACAGGCAGGGGCGAAGACCCAGTACTTC. It yields the protein CASSPQAGAKTQYF.

The V call is TRBV5-5, the J call TRBJ1-1; 7 nucleotides match TRBD1. The CDR3 is 13 amino acids. V lost 3 bases, J lost 5 bases, and 4 bases stayed unmatched. Germline CDR1 reads SGHKS; CDR2 reads YYEKEE (reference sequence). CDR3 sequence (DNA): TGTGCCAGCAGCTGGGACAGCCGAACTGAAGCTTTCTTT. It yields the protein CASSWDSRTEAFF.

The sample holds one count of this clone. The chain carries TRBV4-3 and TRBJ2-5; D may be TRBD1 (5 bases). CDR3 length: 14 amino acids. Germline CDR1 LGHNA, CDR2 YSLEER. V lost 0 bases to trimming and J lost 4 bases, with 9 bases between them. CDR3 sequence: CASSQDLQGETQYF. The CDR3 region has the DNA TGCGCCAGCAGCCAAGATTTGCAGGGAGAGACCCAGTACTTC.

This sequence joins TRBV5-4 and TRBJ1-2; 9 bases match TRBD1. The junction had 11 bases not matched to a gene; V was cut back by 0 bases and J by 8 bases. Germline V gene lookup returns CDR1 SGHNT and CDR2 YYREEE (reference sequence). CDR3 length: 16 amino acids. CDR3 protein: CASSLDAGQGLEGYTF. In DNA form, the CDR3 reads TGTGCCAGCAGCTTGGACGCCGGACAGGGGTTGGAAGGCTACACCTTC.

The rearrangement links TRBV28 to TRBJ2-3; possible D gene TRBD2, 7 bases. Germline V gene data show CDR1 as MDHEN and CDR2 as SYDVKM. This CDR3 contains 13 residues. Trimming stripped 10 bases from V and 2 bases from J, with 13 bases between. The CDR3 DNA follows: TGTGCCACATCTGGGGGGGCCACAGATACGCAGTATTTT. Its translation: CATSGGATDTQYF. Combining the CDR3 with reference TRBV28 and TRBJ2-3 gives the whole variable domain DVKVTQSSRYLVKRTGEKVFLECVQDMDHENMFWYRQDPGLGLRLIYFSYDVKMKEKGDIPEGYSVSREKKERFSLILESASTNQTSMYLCATSGGATDTQYFGPGTRLTVL.

The V and J genes are TRBV3-1 (or the pseudogene TRBV3-2) and TRBJ1-4; D ambiguous. Trimming cost V 0 bases and J 10 bases, with 27 bases left between them. The CDR3 length is 19 residues. The V gene's germline CDR1 is LGHDT and CDR2 YNNKEL (reference sequence). CDR3 nucleotide sequence: TGTGCCAGCAGCCAAGATTCCCCAGTCGGTCCAAACCCGGAGGGAAAACTGTTTTTT. Translating it yields CASSQDSPVGPNPEGKLFF.

This clone came up a few times. This rearrangement joins TRBV20-1 to TRBJ1-5; D is undetermined. The CDR3 spans 13 residues. Trimming removed 3 bases from V and 3 bases from J, with 9 bases in between. From germline, CDR1 is DFQATT and CDR2 SNEGSKA (reference sequence). The CDR3, as DNA: TGCAGTGCTAGTGGGGAGTTCAATCAGCCCCAGCATTTT. Translation gives CSASGEFNQPQHF.

The V and J genes are TRBV10-3 and TRBJ1-1; D gene uncertain. Germline loops: CDR1 ENHRY, CDR2 SYGVKD. Trimming took off 2 bases at V and 0 bases at J, with 4 bases between the two ends. CDR3 length equals 13 residues. The CDR3 protein is CAISEEMNTEAFF. As DNA, the CDR3 is TGTGCCATCAGTGAGGAGATGAACACTGAAGCTTTCTTT.

This clone is a singleton in its sample. The chain is built from TRBV3-1 (or the pseudogene TRBV3-2) and TRBJ2-7; TRBD2 matches at 8 bases. The CDR3 length is 16 residues. Germline trimming cut 8 bases from V and 5 bases from J; bases unmatched to any gene: 17. From germline, CDR1 is LGHDT and CDR2 YNNKEL (reference sequence). The CDR3 sequence: CASATICGGPSDEQYF. The DNA of the CDR3 is TGTGCCAGCGCCACCATCTGCGGGGGGCCTAGCGACGAGCAGTACTTC.

The V gene is TRBV10-3, the J gene TRBJ2-1; TRBD1 matches at 7 bases. V was clipped by 11 bases and J by 5 bases; unmatched bases: 15. Germline loops: CDR1 ENHRY, CDR2 SYGVKD. The CDR3 sequence is 15 residues long. Here the CDR3 DNA reads TGTGCCTGTGACCCCGGCAGGGGGATCAACAATGAGCAGTTCTTC. Encoded protein: CACDPGRGINNEQFF.

V usage is TRBV7-2 and J usage is TRBJ1-2; 12 bases line up with TRBD1. The CDR3 runs 16 residues. Germline assignment: CDR1 SGHTA and CDR2 FQGNSA. V lost 1 base to trimming and J lost 6 bases; unmatched junction nucleotides: 6. The CDR3 loop reads CASSLGGDRGRNGYTF. CDR3 nucleotide sequence: TGTGCCAGCAGCTTAGGCGGGGACAGGGGGCGTAATGGCTACACCTTC.

This chain uses TRBV6-2 or TRBV6-3 with TRBJ1-5; D remains ambiguous. Trimming left V 4 bases short and J 2 bases short, with 15 bases between. CDR1 is MNHEY and CDR2 is SVGEGT in the germline V gene. The CDR3 sequence is 16 residues long. The CDR3 region has the DNA TGTGCCAGCAGTTTACCCCCGGGGATCGGCAATCAGCCCCAGCATTTT. Protein sequence: CASSLPPGIGNQPQHF.

The V gene is TRBV7-2, the J gene TRBJ2-1; 7 bases fit TRBD2. The CDR3 has 13 residues. Germline V gene sequence: CDR1 SGHTA, CDR2 FQGNSA. Trimming at V came to 10 bases and at J to 1 base, leaving 4 bases not matched to a gene. This CDR3 reads CATKGGSYNEQFF. CDR3 DNA sequence: TGTGCCACCAAGGGAGGGTCCTACAATGAGCAGTTCTTC.

This clone was recorded only once. CDR3 sequence: CASSHSLGSTGELFF. The CDR3 coding sequence is TGTGCCAGCAGCCATTCCTTAGGGAGCACCGGGGAGCTGTTTTTT. The chain has TRBV27 and TRBJ2-2; possible D gene TRBD2, 5 bases. Germline loops: CDR1 MNHEY, CDR2 SMNVEV (reference sequence). The CDR3 runs to 15 residues. Between the trimmed V and J ends, which lost 6 bases and 4 bases, there was a span of 15 bases.

The chain links TRBV7-8 to TRBJ1-3; 9 bases map to TRBD1. Per the germline V gene, CDR1 is SGHVS and CDR2 is FQNEAQ. J lost 7 bases, V lost 5 bases, and 6 bases had no gene match. This CDR3 comprises 14 residues. CDR3 region: CASSLRDRANTIYF. The CDR3 region has the DNA TGTGCCAGCAGCCTCCGGGACAGGGCTAACACCATATATTTT.

This CDR3 reads CASSPRGDRFSPLHF. In DNA, the CDR3 is TGTGCCAGCAGCCCGCGGGGGGACCGGTTCTCACCCCTCCACTTT. The chain employs TRBV6-5 and TRBJ1-6, with TRBD1 as a possible D gene (5 bases). Trimming left V 6 bases short and J 10 bases short, with 19 bases between. The CDR3 is made up of 15 amino acids. CDR1 and CDR2 from the germline V gene are MNHEY and SVGAGI.

The chain uses TRBV9 and TRBJ2-5; TRBD2 aligns across 7 bases. CDR3 length: 14 residues. The junction had 4 bases not matched to a gene; V was cut back by 3 bases and J by 2 bases. Germline CDR1 and CDR2: SGDLS and YYNGEE. CDR3 sequence reads: CASSGDYFQETQYF. CDR3 nucleotide sequence: TGTGCCAGCAGCGGGGACTATTTTCAAGAGACCCAGTACTTC. Combining the CDR3 with reference TRBV9 and TRBJ2-5 gives the whole variable domain DSGVTQTPKHLITATGQRVTLRCSPRSGDLSVYWYQQSLDQGLQFLIQYYNGEERAKGNILERFSAQQFPDLHSELNLSSLELGDSALYFCASSGDYFQETQYFGPGTRLLVL.

Concerning this clone: Its ends do not fully match the called genes, so a read error is possible. The chain employs TRBV6-5 and TRBJ1-1; 8 bases line up with TRBD1. Germline V gene lookup returns CDR1 MNHEY and CDR2 SVGAGI. The length of the CDR3 is 15 residues. CDR3 bases: TGTGCCAGCAGCAGGGGGCGAAACGGGAACGCTGAAGCTTTCTTT. Its protein product is CASSRGRNGNAEAFF.

The chain is built from TRBV20-1 and TRBJ1-1; TRBD1 is a possible D gene (5 bases). The CDR3 runs 14 residues. The germline V gene encodes CDR1 DFQATT and CDR2 SNEGSKA (reference sequence). V gave up 3 bases and J gave up 1 base, with 12 bases separating them. The CDR3 DNA follows: TGCAGTGCTAGTCCCGCAGGGCCGAACACTGAAGCTTTCTTT. Translation: CSASPAGPNTEAFF.

As for this clone: The same CDR3 can be traced to other DNA sequences in this sample. The rearrangement joins TRBV2 to TRBJ2-5; D gene unclear. Trimming stripped 4 bases from V and 5 bases from J, with 5 bases between. The CDR3 contains 11 residues. Germline lookup yields CDR1 SNHLY and CDR2 FYNNEI. DNA of the CDR3: TGTGCCAGCAGTGTCCGGGAGACCCAGTACTTC. It is translated as CASSVRETQYF.

This clone was found once. This chain joins TRBV9 and TRBJ1-5, with D tentatively TRBD1 (6 bases). This CDR3 has 14 residues. CDR1 is SGDLS, CDR2 YYNGEE, per germline. V was clipped by 4 bases and J by 5 bases, with 13 bases between them. In DNA form, the CDR3 reads TGTGCCAGCAGCTCCCGGGACATTTATCAGCCCCAGCATTTT. The encoded protein is CASSSRDIYQPQHF.

V and J are TRBV10-2 and TRBJ1-1, with D perhaps matching TRBD1 (5 bases). The CDR3 covers 13 residues. V lost 10 bases to trimming and J lost 4 bases, with 16 bases between them. Germline V gene lookup returns CDR1 WSHSY and CDR2 SAAADI. The CDR3 reads CATKMGGGTEAFF. In DNA, the CDR3 is TGCGCCACCAAGATGGGGGGGGGCACTGAAGCTTTCTTT.